The 14 T cell receptor beta chains in this list originate from one sample, sequenced in a study of STAT5B mutations in CD4+ large granular lymphocyte leukemia. TCRdb's copy holds only in-frame clones and misses some; the assay was immunoSEQ multiplex PCR. The sample yields fewer than 35,000 clones, 69% seen once. The source material was CD4+ T cells from blood buffy coats. Every receptor here comes from a human donor in good health.

The count of this clone is one. This chain links TRBV5-1 with TRBJ1-1, with D possibly TRBD1 on 5 matching bases. The CDR3 length is 13 residues. Between the trimmed V and J ends, which lost 5 bases and 1 base, there was a span of 9 bases. Germline CDR1 SGHRS, CDR2 YFSETQ. CDR3 bases: TGCGCCAGCAGTAAGGGGTCGAACACTGAAGCTTTCTTT. It translates to CASSKGSNTEAFF. Complete variable domain (other parts from reference TRBV5-1 and TRBJ1-1): KAGVTQTPRYLIKTRGQQVTLSCSPISGHRSVSWYQQTPGQGLQFLFEYFSETQRNKGNFPGRFSGRQFSNSRSEMNVSTLELGDSALYLCASSKGSNTEAFFGQGTRLTVV.

The chain joins TRBV5-5 to TRBJ1-4; D is unresolved. Trimming cost V 2 bases and J 5 bases, with 16 bases left between them. Germline values: CDR1 SGHKS, CDR2 YYEKEE (reference sequence). This CDR3 contains 16 residues. The CDR3 loop is CASSFPTPRANEKLFF. The CDR3 region has the DNA TGTGCCAGCAGCTTCCCGACCCCCAGAGCCAATGAAAAACTGTTTTTT.

This chain links TRBV12-5 with TRBJ1-5; D not resolved. The CDR3 spans 12 residues. Germline V gene lookup returns CDR1 LGHNT and CDR2 FRNRAP. The V end was cut by 2 bases, the J end by 5 bases, with 4 bases between. Written as DNA, the CDR3 is TGTGCTAGTGGTTTGTCAGATCAGCCCCAGCATTTT. Translated, it gives CASGLSDQPQHF.

This clone has only a few counts. The genes are TRBV10-3 and TRBJ2-7; D may match TRBD1 or TRBD2 (5 bases each). Trimming left V 6 bases short and J 5 bases short, with 8 bases between. Germline CDR1 ENHRY, CDR2 SYGVKD. The CDR3 has 11 residues. This CDR3 reads CAIRGRDEQYF. The CDR3, as DNA: TGTGCCATCAGGGGGCGGGACGAGCAGTACTTC.

The chain uses TRBV12-5 and TRBJ2-5; 11 bases fit TRBD1. Germline trimming cut 7 bases from V and 4 bases from J; bases unmatched to any gene: 14. Germline CDR1 LGHNT, CDR2 FRNRAP. The CDR3 totals 17 residues. The CDR3 region has the DNA TGTGCTAGTGTCCCCGGACTCCGGACAGGGGGCTCAGAGACCCAGTACTTC. This encodes CASVPGLRTGGSETQYF.

This clone is a singleton in its sample. The genes are TRBV6-5 and TRBJ2-7; weak D call: TRBD1 (6 bases). Germline CDR1 and CDR2: MNHEY and SVGAGI. V was clipped by 8 bases and J by 0 bases, with 17 bases between them. This CDR3 region has 15 residues. Here the CDR3 reads CASGTSGVSSYEQYF. The CDR3 DNA sequence: TGTGCCAGCGGCACTTCAGGGGTCAGCTCCTACGAGCAGTACTTC.

The chain employs TRBV5-4 and TRBJ2-4; 7 nucleotides match TRBD2. The CDR3 is 16 residues long. J gave up 0 bases and V 4 bases, and 7 bases lay outside the gene matches. CDR1 is SGHNT, CDR2 YYREEE, per germline (reference sequence). The CDR3 nucleotides are TGTGCCAGCAGCGTGGGGGGGGATTTAGCCAAAAACATTCAGTACTTC. Translation gives CASSVGGDLAKNIQYF.

V and J are TRBV5-4 and TRBJ2-1; D is uncertain. V lost 2 bases and J 4 bases, leaving 13 bases between the germline ends. Looked up from germline, CDR1 is SGHNT and CDR2 is YYREEE (reference sequence). This CDR3 region has 15 residues. This CDR3 is CASSLALGPYNEQFF. Here the CDR3 DNA reads TGTGCCAGCAGCTTAGCTCTCGGACCATACAATGAGCAGTTCTTC.

This clone was counted only a few times. V usage is TRBV7-2 and J usage is TRBJ2-7; 10 bases agree with TRBD2. The CDR3 spans 14 residues. Germline CDR1 is SGHTA and CDR2 is FQGNSA. The ends lost 5 bases at V and 7 bases at J; junction bases unmatched: 8. The DNA of the CDR3 is TGTGCCAGCAGCCAAGCGGGGGGGCCTCTAGAGCAGTACTTC. The encoded protein is CASSQAGGPLEQYF.

The DNA for the CDR3 is TGTGCCTGGAGTCCGACTAATAATTCACCCCTCCACTTT. It codes for CAWSPTNNSPLHF. The chain uses TRBV30 and TRBJ1-6; D remains ambiguous. Germline CDR1 reads GTSNPN; CDR2 reads SVGIG (reference sequence). This CDR3 has 13 residues. The V gene lost 2 bases and the J gene lost 5 bases, with 7 bases spanning the gap. Together with reference TRBV30 and TRBJ1-6, the CDR3 gives the full variable domain: SQTIHQWPATLVQPVGSPLSLECTVEGTSNPNLYWYRQAAGRGLQLLFYSVGIGQISSEVPQNLSASRPQDRQFILSSKKLLLSDSGFYLCAWSPTNNSPLHFGNGTRLTVT.

The rearrangement uses TRBV5-5 and TRBJ1-2, with D possibly being TRBD1 (5 bases). Per germline, CDR1 SGHKS and CDR2 YYEKEE (reference sequence). Trimming removed 1 base at V and 3 bases at J, with 13 bases between. CDR3 size: 15 residues. The CDR3 DNA sequence: TGTGCCAGCAGCTTGTGGGCAGGGACGGACTATGGCTACACCTTC. Translated: CASSLWAGTDYGYTF.

The J gene is TRBJ2-3, the V gene TRBV9; D is undetermined. Germline-derived CDR1 and CDR2 are SGDLS and YYNGEE. V lost 5 bases and J 2 bases, leaving 9 bases between the germline ends. This CDR3 is 13 amino acids long. The CDR3 DNA reads TGTGCCAGCAGGGCGAGGACCACAGATACGCAGTATTTT. It yields the protein CASRARTTDTQYF.

The CDR3 protein is CASSRYRADTQYF. The CDR3 DNA reads as TGTGCCAGCAGCCGCTACCGAGCAGATACGCAGTATTTT. The rearrangement links TRBV14 to TRBJ2-3; D remains ambiguous. V was shortened by 4 bases and J by 4 bases, with 9 bases between the two germline ends. The CDR3 loop spans 13 amino acids. Germline values: CDR1 SGHDN, CDR2 FVKESK. The entire variable domain, with the rest obtained from reference TRBV14 and TRBJ2-3, is as follows: EAGVTQFPSHSVIEKGQTVTLRCDPISGHDNLYWYRRVMGKEIKFLLHFVKESKQDESGMPNNRFLAERTGGTYSTLKVQPAELEDSGVYFCASSRYRADTQYFGPGTRLTVL.

The chain combines TRBV9 with TRBJ2-7; 8 bases match TRBD1. Looked up from germline, CDR1 is SGDLS and CDR2 is YYNGEE. V lost 0 bases and J lost 6; bases outside the gene matches: 11. The CDR3 is 16 amino acids. CDR3 residues: CASSVVGQAALGEQYF. The CDR3 bases are TGTGCCAGCAGCGTAGTGGGACAGGCAGCCCTTGGCGAGCAGTACTTC.